The next 8 T cell receptor beta chains were all read from a single sample in a study of blood T cells in healthy people across ages (dated by TCRdb to about 2015). The method was 5' RACE. The reads were generated on an Illumina HiSeq 2500. A second PCR of about 6 to 11 cycles was performed with a sample-barcoded 5' primer and a J-beta primer mix. The public sequencing data were trimmed at Q25 with fastp and processed into clonotypes with MiXCR by TCRdb, which kept only in-frame beta chains. Identical CDR3 protein sequences are pooled into one entry, listed with their most common genes and DNA. Within this sample are 1.5 million to 2 million distinct CDR3 sequences, with 28% of them counted one time only. The ten largest clones add up to 7.7% of the sample. Material: blood. These receptor sequences come from a woman in her twenties or thirties in good health.

This clonotype appeared many times. The chain joins TRBV6-2 or TRBV6-3 to TRBJ2-3; 8 bases are shared with TRBD1. The V gene's germline CDR1 is MNHEY and CDR2 SVGEGT. V dropped 5 bases and J dropped 7; count of bases not matched to a gene: 2. The CDR3 has 12 residues. DNA for the CDR3: TGTGCCAGCAGTCGACAGGGGAATACGCAGTATTTT. Its translation: CASSRQGNTQYF.

This clonotype was counted between two and nine times. V gene TRBV12-3 or TRBV12-4 combines with J gene TRBJ1-5; D remains unclear. V lost 3 bases and J 5 bases, leaving 17 bases between the germline ends. This CDR3 region has 16 residues. CDR3 in DNA: TGTGCCAGCAGTTTGTGGCCCGGCGGCCAGGATCAGCCCCAGCATTTT. It is translated as CASSLWPGGQDQPQHF.

About this clonotype itself: A much larger clone lies one base from this, so it may be a read error. The J gene is TRBJ2-1, the V gene TRBV4-1, with D possibly called TRBD1 or TRBD2 (6 bases each). From germline, CDR1 is MGHRA and CDR2 YSYEKL. V was pared by 5 bases and J by 10 bases, with 21 bases between. This CDR3 has 15 residues. The CDR3 loop reads CASSDKAGQEYEQFF. CDR3 DNA: TGCGCCAGCAGCGACAAGGCGGGACAAGAATACGAGCAGTTCTTC.

The V call is TRBV24-1, the J call TRBJ2-1; D may be TRBD1 (5 bases). CDR1 is KGHDR and CDR2 is SFDVKD in the germline V gene. The CDR3 consists of 15 residues. Trimming took off 2 bases at V and 6 bases at J, with 13 bases between the two ends. DNA for the CDR3: TGTGCCACCAGTGATTCATTTGCAGGGTCCAATGAGCAGTTCTTC. Translating gives CATSDSFAGSNEQFF.

The V call is TRBV28, the J call TRBJ1-1; tentative D call: TRBD1 (6 bases). This CDR3 comprises 17 residues. Germline CDR1 reads MDHEN; CDR2 reads SYDVKM. Trimming shortened V by 5 bases and J by 3 bases, and 22 bases separated the two germline ends. The CDR3 nucleotides are TGTGCCAGCAGTCCCCGGCGGGGGATAAGGGGGGACACTGAAGCTTTCTTT. Translating it yields CASSPRRGIRGDTEAFF. The whole variable domain, filled in from reference TRBV28 and TRBJ1-1, reads DVKVTQSSRYLVKRTGEKVFLECVQDMDHENMFWYRQDPGLGLRLIYFSYDVKMKEKGDIPEGYSVSREKKERFSLILESASTNQTSMYLCASSPRRGIRGDTEAFFGQGTRLTVV.

The V and J genes are TRBV24-1 and TRBJ2-3; D is possibly TRBD2 (6 bases). CDR1 KGHDR and CDR2 SFDVKD come from the germline V gene. The length of the CDR3 is 15 residues. V was cut by 7 bases and J by 3 bases, with 16 bases left in between. In DNA, the CDR3 is TGTGCCACCAGCGACTTGCTCGGGGGAACAGATACGCAGTATTTT. This translates into CATSDLLGGTDTQYF.

The chain combines TRBV12-3 or TRBV12-4 with TRBJ1-2; D may be TRBD1 (6 bases). Trimming stripped 5 bases from V and 10 bases from J, with 20 bases between. The CDR3 contains 14 residues. Here the CDR3 reads CASSPRTATNDYTF. CDR3 nucleotide sequence: TGTGCCAGCAGTCCGCGGACAGCGACAAATGACTACACCTTC.

This clonotype occurred a few times. A much larger clone differs by one base, so this may be a read error. The chain combines TRBV29-1 with TRBJ2-1; unclear D gene. CDR1 is SQVTM, CDR2 ANQGSEA, per germline. V lost 5 bases and J lost 10, with 15 bases in between. This CDR3 has 12 residues. The CDR3 spells CSVTSPSYEQFF. CDR3 DNA: TGCAGCGTTACCAGCCCCTCCTACGAGCAGTTCTTC.